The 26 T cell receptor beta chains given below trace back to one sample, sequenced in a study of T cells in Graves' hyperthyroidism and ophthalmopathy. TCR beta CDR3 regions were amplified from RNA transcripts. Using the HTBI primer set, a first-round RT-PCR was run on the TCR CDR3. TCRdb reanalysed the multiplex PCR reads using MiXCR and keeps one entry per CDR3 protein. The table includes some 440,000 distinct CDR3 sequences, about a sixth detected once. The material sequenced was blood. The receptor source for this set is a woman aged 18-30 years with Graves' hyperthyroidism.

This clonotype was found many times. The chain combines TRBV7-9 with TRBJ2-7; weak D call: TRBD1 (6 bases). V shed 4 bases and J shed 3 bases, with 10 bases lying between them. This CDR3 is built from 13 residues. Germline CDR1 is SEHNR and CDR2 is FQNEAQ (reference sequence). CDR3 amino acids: CASSWGQHYEQYF. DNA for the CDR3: TGTGCCAGCAGCTGGGGGCAGCACTACGAGCAGTACTTC.

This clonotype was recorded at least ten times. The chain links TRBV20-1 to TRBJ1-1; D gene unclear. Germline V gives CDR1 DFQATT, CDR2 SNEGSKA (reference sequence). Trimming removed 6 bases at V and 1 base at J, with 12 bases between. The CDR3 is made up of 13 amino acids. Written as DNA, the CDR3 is TGCAGTGCAACCCCGGACGGGAACACTGAAGCTTTCTTT. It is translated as CSATPDGNTEAFF.

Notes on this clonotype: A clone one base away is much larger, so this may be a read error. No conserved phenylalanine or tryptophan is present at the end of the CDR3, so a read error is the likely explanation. CDR3 in amino acids: CASSIQAGFGSPLHL. The CDR3 region has the DNA TGTGCCAGCAGCATCCAAGCAGGGTTTGGCTCACCCCTCCACCTT. The chain joins TRBV11-2 to TRBJ1-6; tentative D call: TRBD1 (5 bases). Trimming took 5 bases from V and 10 from J, leaving 18 bases between them. In germline, CDR1 is SGHAT, CDR2 FQNNGV. CDR3 length: 15 amino acids.

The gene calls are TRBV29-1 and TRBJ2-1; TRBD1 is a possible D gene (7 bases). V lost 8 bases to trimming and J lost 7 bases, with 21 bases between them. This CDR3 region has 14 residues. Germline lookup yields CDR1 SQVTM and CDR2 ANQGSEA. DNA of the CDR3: TGCAGCTCCCGCCGAGGGGGCGGGAAAAATGAGCAGTTCTTC. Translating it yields CSSRRGGGKNEQFF.

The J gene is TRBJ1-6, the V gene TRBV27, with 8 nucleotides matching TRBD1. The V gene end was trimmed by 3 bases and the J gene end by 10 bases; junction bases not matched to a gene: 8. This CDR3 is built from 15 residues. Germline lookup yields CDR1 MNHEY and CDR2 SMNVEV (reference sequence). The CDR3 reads CASSFRQGRNSPLHF. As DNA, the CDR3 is TGTGCCAGCAGTTTCCGACAGGGGCGGAACTCACCCCTCCACTTT.

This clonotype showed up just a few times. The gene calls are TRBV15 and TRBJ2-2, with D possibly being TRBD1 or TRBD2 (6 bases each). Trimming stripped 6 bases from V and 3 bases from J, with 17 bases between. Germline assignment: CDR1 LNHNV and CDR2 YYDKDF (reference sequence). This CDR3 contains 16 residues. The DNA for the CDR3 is TGTGCCACCAGAGGCGGGGCACCAGGGGACACCGGGGAGCTGTTTTTT. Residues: CATRGGAPGDTGELFF.

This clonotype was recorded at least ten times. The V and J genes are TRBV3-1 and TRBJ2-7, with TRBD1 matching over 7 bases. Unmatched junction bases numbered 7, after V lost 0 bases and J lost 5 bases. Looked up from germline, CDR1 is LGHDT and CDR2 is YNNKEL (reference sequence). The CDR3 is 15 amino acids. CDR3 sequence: CASSQDSGTENEQYF. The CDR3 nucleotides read TGTGCCAGCAGCCAAGATTCCGGGACAGAGAACGAGCAGTACTTC.

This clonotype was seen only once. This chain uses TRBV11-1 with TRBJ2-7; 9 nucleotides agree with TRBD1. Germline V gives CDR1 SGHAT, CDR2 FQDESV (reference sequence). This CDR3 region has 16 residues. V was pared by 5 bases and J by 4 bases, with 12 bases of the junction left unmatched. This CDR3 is CASSPRFGTGMYEQYF. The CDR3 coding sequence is TGTGCCAGCAGCCCACGTTTCGGGACAGGGATGTACGAGCAGTACTTC.

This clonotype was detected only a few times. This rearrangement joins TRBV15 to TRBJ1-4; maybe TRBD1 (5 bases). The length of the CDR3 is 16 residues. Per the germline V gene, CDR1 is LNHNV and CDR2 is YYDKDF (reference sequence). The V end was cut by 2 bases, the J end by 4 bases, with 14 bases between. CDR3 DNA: TGTGCCACCAGCAGATCTTCGACGGGGGTTAATGAAAAACTGTTTTTT. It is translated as CATSRSSTGVNEKLFF.

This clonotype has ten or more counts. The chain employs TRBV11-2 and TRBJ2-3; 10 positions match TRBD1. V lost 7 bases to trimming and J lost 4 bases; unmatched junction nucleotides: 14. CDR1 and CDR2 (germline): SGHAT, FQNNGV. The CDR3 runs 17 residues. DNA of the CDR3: TGTGCCAGCAAACTCTCCTCGGGACAGGGGTTCCCAGATACGCAGTATTTT. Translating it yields CASKLSSGQGFPDTQYF.

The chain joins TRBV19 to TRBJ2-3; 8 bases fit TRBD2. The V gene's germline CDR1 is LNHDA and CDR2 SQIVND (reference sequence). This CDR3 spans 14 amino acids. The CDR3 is CASRGGPQEDTQYF. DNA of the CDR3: TGTGCTTCTCGGGGGGGCCCTCAGGAAGATACGCAGTATTTT. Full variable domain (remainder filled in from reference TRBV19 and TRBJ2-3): DGGITQSPKYLFRKEGQNVTLSCEQNLNHDAMYWYRQDPGQGLRLIYYSQIVNDFQKGDIAEGYSVSREKKESFPLTVTSAQKNPTAFYLCASRGGPQEDTQYFGPGTRLTVL.

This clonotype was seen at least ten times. CDR3 protein: CASRKQGSDYGYTF. CDR3 nucleotides: TGTGCCAGCCGAAAACAGGGCTCAGACTATGGCTACACCTTC. The chain has TRBV2 and TRBJ1-2; possible D gene TRBD1, 6 bases. There are 14 residues in the CDR3. V shed 8 bases and J shed 3 bases, with 16 bases lying between them. The V gene's germline CDR1 is SNHLY and CDR2 FYNNEI.

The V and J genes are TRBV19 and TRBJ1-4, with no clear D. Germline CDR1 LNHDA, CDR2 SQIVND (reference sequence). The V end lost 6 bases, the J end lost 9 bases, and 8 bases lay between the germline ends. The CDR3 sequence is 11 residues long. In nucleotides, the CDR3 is TGTGCCAGTAGCGGTATGAAAAAACTGTTTTTT. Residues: CASSGMKKLFF. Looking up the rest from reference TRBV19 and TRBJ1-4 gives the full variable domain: DGGITQSPKYLFRKEGQNVTLSCEQNLNHDAMYWYRQDPGQGLRLIYYSQIVNDFQKGDIAEGYSVSREKKESFPLTVTSAQKNPTAFYLCASSGMKKLFFGSGTQLSVL.

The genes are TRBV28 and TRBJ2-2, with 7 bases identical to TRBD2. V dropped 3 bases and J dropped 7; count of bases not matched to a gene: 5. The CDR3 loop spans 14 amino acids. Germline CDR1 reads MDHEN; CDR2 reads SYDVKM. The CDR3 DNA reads TGTGCCAGCAGTTTGGGGGGGTCGGACGGGGAGCTGTTTTTT. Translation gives CASSLGGSDGELFF.

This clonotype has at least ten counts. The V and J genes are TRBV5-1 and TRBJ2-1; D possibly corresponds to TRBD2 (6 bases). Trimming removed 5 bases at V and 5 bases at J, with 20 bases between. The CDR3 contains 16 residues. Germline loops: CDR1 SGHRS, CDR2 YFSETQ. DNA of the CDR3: TGCGCCAGCAGGGGAGGAGGGGCTAACCTTAACAATGAGCAGTTCTTC. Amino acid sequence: CASRGGGANLNNEQFF.

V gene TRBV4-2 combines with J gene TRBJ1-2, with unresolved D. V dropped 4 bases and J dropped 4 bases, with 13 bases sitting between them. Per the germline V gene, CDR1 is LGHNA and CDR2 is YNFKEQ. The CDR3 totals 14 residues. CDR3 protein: CASSRDQVGYGYTF. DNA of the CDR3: TGTGCCAGCAGCCGAGATCAGGTGGGCTATGGCTACACCTTC.

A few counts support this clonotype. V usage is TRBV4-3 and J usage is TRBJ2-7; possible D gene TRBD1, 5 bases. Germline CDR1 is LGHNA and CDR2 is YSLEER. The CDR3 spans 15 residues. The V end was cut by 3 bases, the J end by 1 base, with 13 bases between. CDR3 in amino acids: CASSQVRAGSYEQYF. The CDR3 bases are TGCGCCAGCAGCCAGGTCCGTGCAGGGTCCTACGAGCAGTACTTC.

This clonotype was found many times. In nucleotides, the CDR3 is TGTGCCAGCAGATCAGGACAGGGGGCGTCCTACGAGCAGTACTTC. Translation: CASRSGQGASYEQYF. This chain connects TRBV28 to TRBJ2-7, with 11 bases identical to TRBD1. V was clipped by 6 bases and J by 1 base; unmatched bases: 5. The CDR3 totals 15 residues. CDR1 is MDHEN, CDR2 SYDVKM, per germline.

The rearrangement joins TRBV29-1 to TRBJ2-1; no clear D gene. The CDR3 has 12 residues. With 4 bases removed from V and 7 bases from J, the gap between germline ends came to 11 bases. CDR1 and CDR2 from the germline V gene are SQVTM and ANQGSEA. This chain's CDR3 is CSVGRNGNEQFF. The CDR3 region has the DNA TGCAGCGTTGGGCGGAACGGGAATGAGCAGTTCTTC.

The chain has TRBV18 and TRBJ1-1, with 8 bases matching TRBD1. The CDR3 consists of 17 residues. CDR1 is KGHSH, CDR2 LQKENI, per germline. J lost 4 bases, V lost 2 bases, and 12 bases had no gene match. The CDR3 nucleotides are TGTGCCAGCTCACCATTATCCGGACAGGGTTATCGCACTGAAGCTTTCTTT. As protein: CASSPLSGQGYRTEAFF.

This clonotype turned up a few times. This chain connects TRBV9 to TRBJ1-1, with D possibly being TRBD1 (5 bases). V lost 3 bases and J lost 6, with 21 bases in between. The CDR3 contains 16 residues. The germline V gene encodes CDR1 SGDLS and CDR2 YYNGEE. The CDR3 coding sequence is TGTGCCAGCAGCGCGAGAAGTATGACAGTAGACCCTGAAGCTTTCTTT. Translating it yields CASSARSMTVDPEAFF. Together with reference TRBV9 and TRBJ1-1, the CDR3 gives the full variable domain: DSGVTQTPKHLITATGQRVTLRCSPRSGDLSVYWYQQSLDQGLQFLIQYYNGEERAKGNILERFSAQQFPDLHSELNLSSLELGDSALYFCASSARSMTVDPEAFFGQGTRLTVV.

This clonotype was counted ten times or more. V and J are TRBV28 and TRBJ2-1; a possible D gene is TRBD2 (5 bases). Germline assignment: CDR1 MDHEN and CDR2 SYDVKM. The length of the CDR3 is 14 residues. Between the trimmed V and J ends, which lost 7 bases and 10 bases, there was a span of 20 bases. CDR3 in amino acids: CASNALAGLWEQFF. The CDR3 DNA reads TGTGCCAGCAACGCTCTCGCGGGTCTATGGGAGCAGTTCTTC.

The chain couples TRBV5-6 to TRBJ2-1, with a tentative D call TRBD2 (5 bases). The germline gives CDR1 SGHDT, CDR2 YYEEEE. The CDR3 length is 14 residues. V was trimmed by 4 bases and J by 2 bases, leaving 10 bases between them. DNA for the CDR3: TGTGCCAGCAGCCCGAAGGAGGCCTACAATGAGCAGTTCTTC. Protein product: CASSPKEAYNEQFF. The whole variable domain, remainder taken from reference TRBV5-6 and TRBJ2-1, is DAGVTQSPTHLIKTRGQQVTLRCSPKSGHDTVSWYQQALGQGPQFIFQYYEEEERQRGNFPDRFSGHQFPNYSSELNVNALLLGDSALYLCASSPKEAYNEQFFGPGTRLTVL.

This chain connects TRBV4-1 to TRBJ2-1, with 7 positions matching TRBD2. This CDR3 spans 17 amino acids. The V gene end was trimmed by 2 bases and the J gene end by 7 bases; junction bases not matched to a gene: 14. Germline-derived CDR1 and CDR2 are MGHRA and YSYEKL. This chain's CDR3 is CASSQPSAGPMRNEQFF. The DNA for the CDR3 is TGCGCCAGCAGCCAACCATCAGCGGGGCCAATGCGGAATGAGCAGTTCTTC.

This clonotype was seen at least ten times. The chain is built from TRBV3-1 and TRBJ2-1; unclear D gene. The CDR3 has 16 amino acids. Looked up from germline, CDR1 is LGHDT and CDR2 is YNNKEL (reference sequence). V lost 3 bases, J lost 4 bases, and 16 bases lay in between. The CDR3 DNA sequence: TGTGCCAGCAGCCACCCAGGCAAAGTTGGGTACAATGAGCAGTTCTTC. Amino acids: CASSHPGKVGYNEQFF.

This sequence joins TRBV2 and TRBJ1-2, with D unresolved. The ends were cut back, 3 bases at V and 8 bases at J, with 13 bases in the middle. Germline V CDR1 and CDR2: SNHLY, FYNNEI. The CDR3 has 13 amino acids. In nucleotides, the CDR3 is TGTGCCAGCAGTGAGGTTCAGGCTTACGGCTACACCTTC. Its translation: CASSEVQAYGYTF.